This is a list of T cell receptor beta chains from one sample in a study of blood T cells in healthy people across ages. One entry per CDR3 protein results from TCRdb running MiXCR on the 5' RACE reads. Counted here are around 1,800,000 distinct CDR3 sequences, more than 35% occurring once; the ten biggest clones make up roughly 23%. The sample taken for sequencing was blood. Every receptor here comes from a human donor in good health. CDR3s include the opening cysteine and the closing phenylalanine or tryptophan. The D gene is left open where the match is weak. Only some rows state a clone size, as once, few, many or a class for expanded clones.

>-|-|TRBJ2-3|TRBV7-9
TGTGCCAGCAGCGAGTATTTAGGAGATCTCACAGATACGCAGTATTTT
CASSEYLGDLTDTQYF
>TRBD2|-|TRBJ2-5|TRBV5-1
TGCGCCAGCAGCCCAGGGACTAGACCCTTCCAAGAGACCCAGTACTTC
CASSPGTRPFQETQYF
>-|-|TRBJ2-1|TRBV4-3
TGCGCCAGCAGCCAAGGAAGTGCCCCTGGCTCCTACAATGAGCAGTTCTTC
CASSQGSAPGSYNEQFF
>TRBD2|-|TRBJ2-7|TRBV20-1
TGCAGTGCTAGAGGTACCGGGACTAGTAGGGTTTCCTACGAGCAGTACTTC
CSARGTGTSRVSYEQYF
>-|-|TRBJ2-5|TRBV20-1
TGCAGTGCTAGTCCCCGCTTAGAGACCCAGTACTTC
CSASPRLETQYF
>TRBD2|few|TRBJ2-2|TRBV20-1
TGCAGTGCGGGGGGACTAGCGGGGGTGAACACCGGGGAGCTGTTTTTT
CSAGGLAGVNTGELFF
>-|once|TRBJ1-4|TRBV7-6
TGTGCCAGCAGCCACTGGAACGAAAAACGGTTTTTT
CASSHWNEKRFF
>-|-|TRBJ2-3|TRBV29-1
TGCAGCGTCGGGTCCGGGAGAGATACGCAGTATTTT
CSVGSGRDTQYF
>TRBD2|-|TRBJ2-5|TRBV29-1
TGCAGCGTTGAAATAGCGGGGCCAGAGACCCAGTACTTC
CSVEIAGPETQYF
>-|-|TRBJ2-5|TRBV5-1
TGCGCCAGCAGCTGGCAGGGGTCAGGGGAGACCCAGTACTTC
CASSWQGSGETQYF
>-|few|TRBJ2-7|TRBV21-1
TGTGCCAGCAACACCAGGGAGGTCTACGAGCAGTACTTC
CASNTREVYEQYF
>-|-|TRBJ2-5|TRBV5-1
TGCGCCAGCAGCTTGGCTCTCAAGGGGACCCAGTACTTC
CASSLALKGTQYF
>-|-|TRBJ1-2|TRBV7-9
TGTGCCAGCAGCTTAGAAAAGTGGGGAGTGGAAGGCTACACCTTC
CASSLEKWGVEGYTF
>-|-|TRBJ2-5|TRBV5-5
TGTGCCAGCACCCTCGGGCAGCTACCCCAAGAGACCCAGTACTTC
CASTLGQLPQETQYF
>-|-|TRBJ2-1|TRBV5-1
TGCGCCAGCAGCAAGGACATCGTCAATGAGCAGTTCTTC
CASSKDIVNEQFF
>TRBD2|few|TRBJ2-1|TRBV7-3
TGTGCCAGCAGCTTGTTTGCGGGGGGGCTCGGCAATGAGCAGTTCTTC
CASSLFAGGLGNEQFF
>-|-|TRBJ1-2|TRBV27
TGTGCCAGCAGTCTAAGGGGCTCGGGTGCCTATGGCTACACCTTC
CASSLRGSGAYGYTF
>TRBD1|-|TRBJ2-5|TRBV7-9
TGTGCCAGCAGCAAACCAGGGGGCGACGGGACCCAGTACTTC
CASSKPGGDGTQYF
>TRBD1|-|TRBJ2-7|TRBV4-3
TGCGCCAGCAGCCCACAACCCGGGACAGGGGGCGCCGTTCGGGAGCAGTACTTC
CASSPQPGTGGAVREQYF
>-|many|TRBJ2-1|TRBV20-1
TGCAGTGCTGGAATACGCTCCGGAGGGAATGAGCAGTTCTTC
CSAGIRSGGNEQFF
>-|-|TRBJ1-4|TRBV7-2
TGTGCCAGCAGCTTTGACGCTAATGAAAAACTGTTTTTT
CASSFDANEKLFF
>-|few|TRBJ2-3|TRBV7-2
TGTGCCAGCAGCTTAGTAGTTGGGGTTTCAGATACGCAGTATTTT
CASSLVVGVSDTQYF
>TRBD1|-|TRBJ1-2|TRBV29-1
TGCAGCGCCAGACAGGGAAGGGACTATGGCTACACCTTC
CSARQGRDYGYTF
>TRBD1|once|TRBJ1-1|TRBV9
TGTGCCAGCAGCGTAGGGGATTGGGTGACAGGGGGCGAGGGTACTGAAGCTTTCTTT
CASSVGDWVTGGEGTEAFF
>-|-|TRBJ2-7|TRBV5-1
TGCGCCAGCAGGCACGATTCCGTCTCCTACGAGCAGTACTTC
CASRHDSVSYEQYF
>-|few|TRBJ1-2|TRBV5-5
TGTGCCAGCAGCTTGGGAGATACGATGGGCTATGGCTACACCTTC
CASSLGDTMGYGYTF
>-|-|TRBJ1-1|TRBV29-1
TGCAGCGTTGAGGGGGGAGAGGGGATCGTGAACACTGAAGCTTTCTTT
CSVEGGEGIVNTEAFF
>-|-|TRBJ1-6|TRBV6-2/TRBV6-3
TGTGCCAGCAGTTATAGTCGTCCACCCCTCCACTTT
CASSYSRPPLHF
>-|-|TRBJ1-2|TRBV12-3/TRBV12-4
TGTGCCAGCAGCTCTTCTCCGGGACGCTGGTATGGCTACACCTTC
CASSSSPGRWYGYTF
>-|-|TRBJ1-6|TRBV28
TGTGCCAGCAGCCTTGAAGGGGGCTATAATTCACCCCTCCACTTT
CASSLEGGYNSPLHF
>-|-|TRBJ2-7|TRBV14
TGTGCCAGCAGCCCTGCCAGGGCATTGGTACTTGGCGAGCAGTACTTC
CASSPARALVLGEQYF
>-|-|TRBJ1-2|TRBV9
TGTGCCAGCAGCCTCGGGACACCAAGTTATGGCTACACCTTC
CASSLGTPSYGYTF
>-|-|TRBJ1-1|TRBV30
TGTGCCTGGAGTGTACGGGCAGGGCCCTCCAACTTCAATGAGGCTGAGGCTTTCTTT
CAWSVRAGPSNFNEAEAFF
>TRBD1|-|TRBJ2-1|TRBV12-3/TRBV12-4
TGTGCCAGCAGTTTAAGTGGGACAGGGGTTATCTATGAGCAGTTCTTC
CASSLSGTGVIYEQFF
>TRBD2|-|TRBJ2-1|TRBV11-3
TGTGCCAGCAGCTTAGACCTAAGACTAGCGGGGGGGCCAGACCTCCATGAGCAGTTCTTC
CASSLDLRLAGGPDLHEQFF
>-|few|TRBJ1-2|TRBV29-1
TGCAGCGTTGGATTGGGTGCCGGCTACACCTTC
CSVGLGAGYTF
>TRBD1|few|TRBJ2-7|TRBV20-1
TGCAGTGCTAGAGATCTGGCTCGGACAGGCGGACTCTACGACGAGCAGTACTTC
CSARDLARTGGLYDEQYF
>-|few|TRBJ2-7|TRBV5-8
TGTGCCAGCAGGGACAGACAGCGAAACTACGAGCAGTACTTC
CASRDRQRNYEQYF
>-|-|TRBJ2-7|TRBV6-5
TGTGCCAGCAGGAGGACTCCTACCGAGCAGTACTTC
CASRRTPTEQYF
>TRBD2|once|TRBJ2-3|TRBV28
TGTGCCAGCAGTTTATGGGGGACTAGTGGGTCCCTCCCAGATACGCAGTATTTT
CASSLWGTSGSLPDTQYF
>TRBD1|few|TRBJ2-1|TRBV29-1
TGCAGCGTTCGAGACAGGGGGGCACACAATGAGCAGTTCTTC
CSVRDRGAHNEQFF
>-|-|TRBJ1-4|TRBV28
TGTGCCAGCAGCCCGGGACTCCCGAATGAAAAACTGTTTTTT
CASSPGLPNEKLFF
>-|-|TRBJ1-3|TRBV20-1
TGCAGTGCTAGAGATGAAACATATGGTGGAAACACCATATATTTT
CSARDETYGGNTIYF
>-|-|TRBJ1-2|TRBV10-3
TGTGCCATCAGTGAGCCCACGGTCAGGGGCTCCACCTATGGCTACACCTTC
CAISEPTVRGSTYGYTF
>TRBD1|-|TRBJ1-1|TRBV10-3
TGTGCCATCAGTGAGTCCGGGACAGAGGAACTGAATGCTTTCTTT
CAISESGTEELNAFF
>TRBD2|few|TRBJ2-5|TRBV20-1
TGCAGTGCTAGAGATTTGGAGTGGAGTAGCGGGGGGTTAGGCCGAGAGACCCAGTACTTC
CSARDLEWSSGGLGRETQYF
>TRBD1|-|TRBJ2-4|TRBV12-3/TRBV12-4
TGTGCCAGCAGTTTAGTTTGGACAGGGGATAAGTACTTC
CASSLVWTGDKYF
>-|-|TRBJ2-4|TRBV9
TGTGCCAGCAGCGAGACCCCAAACGAGGAGCAGTACTTC
CASSETPNEEQYF
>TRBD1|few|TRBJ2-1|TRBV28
TGTGCCAGCAGTTCCACCGGGACAGGGGACAATGAGCAGTTCTTC
CASSSTGTGDNEQFF
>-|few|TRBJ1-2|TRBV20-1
TGCAGTGCTCCGACAGAAACCTATGGCTACACCTTC
CSAPTETYGYTF
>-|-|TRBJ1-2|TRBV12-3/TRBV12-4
TGTGCCAGCAGTCCGTCGGGAGGCGCTTACTATGGCTACACCTTC
CASSPSGGAYYGYTF
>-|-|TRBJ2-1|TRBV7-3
TGTGCCAGCAGCTTAAACGAGAAGCAGTTCTTC
CASSLNEKQFF
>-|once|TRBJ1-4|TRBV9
TGTGCCAGCAGCGTAGGAAGGGACGGAAGGGAAAAACTGTTTTTT
CASSVGRDGREKLFF
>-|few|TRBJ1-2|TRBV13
TGTGCCAGCAGCATCGGGGGGAACTATGGCTACACCTTC
CASSIGGNYGYTF
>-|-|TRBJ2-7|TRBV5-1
TGCGCCAGCAGCTTGGCTGGGGGGGACAGACCCTACGAGCAGTACTTC
CASSLAGGDRPYEQYF
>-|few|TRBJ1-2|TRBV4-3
TGCGCCAGCAGCCCAACAGAGGGGCAGGGCTACACCTTC
CASSPTEGQGYTF
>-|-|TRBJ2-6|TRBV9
TGTGCCAGCAGCGTAGCAGCCCGGACTGCTGGGGCCAACGTCCTGACTTTC
CASSVAARTAGANVLTF
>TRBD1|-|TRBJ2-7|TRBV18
TGTGCCAGCTCACTGGGGAGAAATTTCGGACAGGGAACGTACGAGCAGTACTTC
CASSLGRNFGQGTYEQYF
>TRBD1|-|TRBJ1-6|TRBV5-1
TGCGCCAGCAGCCCAAACGGACAGGATAATTCACCCCTCCACTTT
CASSPNGQDNSPLHF
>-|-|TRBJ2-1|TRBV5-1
TGCGCCAGCAGCTTAGTGAGTCAGAGGAGCTCCTACAATGAGCAGTTCTTC
CASSLVSQRSSYNEQFF